A single sample is the source of the 10 T cell receptor beta chains below, sequenced in a study of neurological immune-mediated disorders. Each CDR3 protein gets one entry after TCRdb re-called the 5' RACE reads with MiXCR. The sample lists about 59,000 distinct CDR3 sequences; 24% were seen once. Time point meaning: technical triplicate 2. The specimen was PBMCs. The origin of the receptors is a man in his sixties with HTLV-1-associated myelopathy (HAM/TSP).

This clonotype was seen ten or more times. Here the CDR3 reads CASADQNTGELFF. CDR3 nucleotide sequence: TGTGCCAGCGCGGACCAAAACACCGGGGAGCTGTTTTTT. The genes are TRBV6-1 and TRBJ2-2; D unresolved. V shed 8 bases and J shed 2 bases, with 9 bases lying between them. The CDR3 covers 13 residues. Germline V gives CDR1 MNHNS, CDR2 SASEGT.

This clonotype was counted at least ten times. The chain couples TRBV29-1 to TRBJ2-1; weak D call: TRBD2 (6 bases). This CDR3 is 12 amino acids long. Trimming stripped 7 bases from V and 1 base from J, with 8 bases between. Germline CDR1 is SQVTM and CDR2 is ANQGSEA. The CDR3 DNA is TGCAGCGCGGACTATTCCTACAATGAGCAGTTCTTC. It codes for CSADYSYNEQFF.

There are many counts of this clonotype. The chain has TRBV25-1 and TRBJ2-7; D call uncertain. V lost 4 bases and J 1 base, leaving 14 bases between the germline ends. Germline V gene lookup returns CDR1 MGHDK and CDR2 SYGVNS. This CDR3 has 15 amino acids. The chain's CDR3 is CASSAQNRGSYEQYF. Here the CDR3 DNA reads TGTGCCAGCAGTGCCCAAAATAGAGGTTCCTACGAGCAGTACTTC.

The chain carries TRBV9 and TRBJ1-1, with unresolved D. This CDR3 spans 16 amino acids. Germline CDR1 and CDR2: SGDLS and YYNGEE. V was trimmed by 4 bases and J by 1 base, leaving 17 bases between them. The CDR3 coding sequence is TGTGCCAGCAGCCGCGTTAATCCCTCGGGGAACACTGAAGCTTTCTTT. Encoded protein: CASSRVNPSGNTEAFF.

This clonotype was observed at least ten times. This chain uses TRBV4-2 with TRBJ2-7; possible D gene TRBD2, 6 bases. This CDR3 is 17 amino acids long. Trimming stripped 4 bases from V and 2 bases from J, with 21 bases between. Germline CDR1 is LGHNA and CDR2 is YNFKEQ. The DNA of the CDR3 is TGTGCCAGCAGCCCAGGCGATTTCACGGGAGATCCCTACGAGCAGTACTTC. It encodes CASSPGDFTGDPYEQYF.

This clonotype was detected many times. This chain links TRBV5-1 with TRBJ2-5; D possibly uses TRBD1 or TRBD2 (6 bases each). The CDR3 has 15 residues. CDR1 and CDR2 from the germline V gene are SGHRS and YFSETQ. The ends were cut back, 5 bases at V and 2 bases at J, with 16 bases in the middle. In DNA, the CDR3 is TGCGCCAGCAGACGGGGGACACGCGGACAAGAGACCCAGTACTTC. Protein: CASRRGTRGQETQYF.

By share, this clonotype counts as medium-sized. The gene calls are TRBV5-1 and TRBJ1-2; tentative D call: TRBD1 (6 bases). Germline V lookup: CDR1 SGHRS, CDR2 YFSETQ. This CDR3 has 15 amino acids. Trimming pared 4 bases from V and 4 bases from J, leaving 17 bases between. As DNA, the CDR3 is TGCGCCAGCAGCGCGGGACCGCAAGGGGGCTATGGCTACACCTTC. As protein: CASSAGPQGGYGYTF.

V and J are TRBV6-1 and TRBJ2-5; 8 positions match TRBD1. The CDR3 loop spans 15 amino acids. Germline-derived CDR1 and CDR2 are MNHNS and SASEGT. After removal of 7 bases from V and 1 base from J, the junction contained 8 bases not matched to a gene. In DNA form, the CDR3 reads TGTGCCAGCACCTCAGGACAGGGAATCCAAGAGACCCAGTACTTC. It specifies CASTSGQGIQETQYF.

The table lists this clonotype with many counts. The chain links TRBV20-1 to TRBJ2-7, with 7 bases identical to TRBD2. CDR3 length equals 16 residues. After removal of 5 bases from V and 0 bases from J, the junction contained 13 bases not matched to a gene. CDR1 is DFQATT, CDR2 SNEGSKA, per germline (reference sequence). In DNA, the CDR3 is TGCAGTGCTCGGACAAATTACGCGGGGGACTCCTACGAGCAGTACTTC. Protein: CSARTNYAGDSYEQYF.

This clonotype was recorded at least ten times. The V call is TRBV5-1, the J call TRBJ1-5, with a possible D match to TRBD1 (6 bases). Germline CDR1 and CDR2: SGHRS and YFSETQ. This CDR3 spans 15 amino acids. The V gene lost 3 bases and the J gene lost 6 bases, with 16 bases spanning the gap. CDR3: CASSSDGQQGQPQHF. Here the CDR3 DNA reads TGCGCCAGCAGCTCCGATGGCCAACAGGGTCAGCCCCAGCATTTT.